The 5 T cell receptor beta chains given below trace back to one sample, sequenced in a study of OX40 agonist ivuxolimab in advanced cancers. TCRdb keeps only in-frame clones here, not all; method: immunoSEQ multiplex PCR. Seen here are around 61,000 clones, around 92% observed once, and the top ten hold approximately 23%. The starting material was CD4+ or CD8+ T cells sorted from blood, obtained in a trial of the OX40 agonist ivuxolimab. Receptors originate from an adult with an advanced solid tumor such as melanoma, head and neck, liver or kidney cancer.

The V gene is TRBV30, the J gene TRBJ2-1; TRBD2 matches at 8 bases. Germline assignment: CDR1 GTSNPN and CDR2 SVGIG (reference sequence). This CDR3 has 16 amino acids. The J segment lost 8 bases and the V segment lost 1 base, leaving 13 bases of the junction unmatched. CDR3 sequence (DNA): TGTGCCTGGAGTGACCCCCCCGGGAGCGGGAGCGATGAGCAGTTCTTC. Translated, it gives CAWSDPPGSGSDEQFF.

The J gene is TRBJ2-3, the V gene TRBV7-2, with D perhaps matching TRBD1 (5 bases). The CDR3 covers 16 residues. Germline CDR1 is SGHTA and CDR2 is FQGNSA. The V and J ends lost 1 base and 5 bases respectively, with 16 bases between them. The CDR3 protein is CASSLVFGRVVDTQYF. The CDR3 nucleotides read TGTGCCAGCAGCTTAGTCTTCGGCAGGGTGGTAGATACGCAGTATTTT.

The V gene is TRBV5-1, the J gene TRBJ1-2; D possibly corresponds to TRBD1 (5 bases). This CDR3 contains 14 residues. Germline-derived CDR1 and CDR2 are SGHRS and YFSETQ. V gave up 6 bases and J gave up 3 bases, with 15 bases separating them. The CDR3 DNA sequence: TGCGCCAGCACCAAAGGGGCGGAGGACTATGGCTACACCTTC. It specifies CASTKGAEDYGYTF.

This clone has a single count. V gene TRBV10-3 combines with J gene TRBJ1-6, with D possibly being TRBD1 (5 bases). V shed 2 bases and J shed 0 bases, with 8 bases lying between them. Germline V gene lookup returns CDR1 ENHRY and CDR2 SYGVKD. The CDR3 runs 16 residues. CDR3 sequence reads: CAISEGADSYNSPLHF. Here the CDR3 DNA reads TGTGCCATCAGTGAGGGGGCGGACTCCTATAATTCACCCCTCCACTTT.

This clone was counted a few times. The rearrangement links TRBV28 to TRBJ1-5; TRBD1 matches 9 bases. Germline lookup yields CDR1 MDHEN and CDR2 SYDVKM. CDR3 length: 15 amino acids. J was trimmed by 3 bases and V by 5 bases; bases with no gene match: 5. The CDR3 DNA follows: TGTGCCAGCAGTCGGACAGGGGTGATCAATCAGCCCCAGCATTTT. It specifies CASSRTGVINQPQHF.